The 2 T cell receptor beta chains reported below all come from one sample, sequenced in a study of blood T cell repertoires in COVID-19. Clones were sequenced by immunoSEQ multiplex PCR, and TCRdb holds only the in-frame ones, with some missing. The sample comprises under 200,000 clones, about four fifths of which are singletons, and about 2.7% rests with the top ten. Sequenced sample: peripheral blood. Receptor source: a human donor with acute or convalescent COVID-19. The donor label of this sample is uncertain.

This chain links TRBV4-2 with TRBJ2-7; tentative D call: TRBD2 (6 bases). The CDR3 has 15 amino acids. In germline, CDR1 is LGHNA, CDR2 YNFKEQ. V lost 0 bases and J 1 base, leaving 10 bases between the germline ends. The CDR3 protein is CASSQDHGGSYEQYF. For the CDR3, the DNA is TGTGCCAGCAGCCAAGACCACGGGGGTTCCTACGAGCAGTACTTC.

V and J are TRBV30 and TRBJ2-2, with D perhaps TRBD1 (6 bases). This CDR3 is 12 amino acids long. V lost 8 bases, J lost 1 base, and 8 bases lay in between. In germline, CDR1 is GTSNPN, CDR2 SVGIG (reference sequence). The CDR3 bases are TGTGCCGGGGGACAGAACACCGGGGAGCTGTTTTTT. Translating gives CAGGQNTGELFF.